The clone carrying this T cell receptor (beta chain) showed up just a few times. What it recognizes is unknown. Each CDR3 protein is one row after TCRdb ran MiXCR on the 5' RACE reads. Among about 310,000 distinct CDR3 sequences listed, roughly 21% were seen once. These data are taken from a study of T-cell memory formation after mild COVID-19. Study in general: Largely, the TCR clusters proved donor specific. Study-wide points: Contracting CD4+ clones sat mainly in CM and EM; CD8+ in EMRA. Contracting clones, day 15 to 85, had balanced CD4/CD8, and later expanders favored CD4+.

The clonotype originates from a young man who had mild COVID-19 (a few samples of this study predate the infection). Cell type and time point are not known. Specimen: PBMCs or a T cell subset sorted from them (not recorded which).

The CDR3 is CASSALGGGNEQFF. In DNA, the CDR3 is TGTGCCAGCAGCGCGTTGGGCGGGGGCAATGAGCAGTTCTTC. V usage is TRBV7-7 and J usage is TRBJ2-1, with 7 bases fitting TRBD2. The V gene end was trimmed by 5 bases and the J gene end by 6 bases; junction bases not matched to a gene: 7. Germline lookup yields CDR1 SSHAT and CDR2 FNYEAQ (reference sequence). There are 14 residues in the CDR3.